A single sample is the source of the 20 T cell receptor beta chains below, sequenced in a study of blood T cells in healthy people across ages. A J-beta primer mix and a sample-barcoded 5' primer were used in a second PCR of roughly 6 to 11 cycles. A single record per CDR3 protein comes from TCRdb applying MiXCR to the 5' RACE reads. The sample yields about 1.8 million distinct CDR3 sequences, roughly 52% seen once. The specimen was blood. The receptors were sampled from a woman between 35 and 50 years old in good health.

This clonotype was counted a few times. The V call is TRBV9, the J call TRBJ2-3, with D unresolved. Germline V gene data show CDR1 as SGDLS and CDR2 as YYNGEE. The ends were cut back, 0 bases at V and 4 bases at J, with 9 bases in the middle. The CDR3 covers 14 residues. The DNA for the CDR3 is TGTGCCAGCAGCGTAGAAAACCACCCAGATACGCAGTATTTT. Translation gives CASSVENHPDTQYF.

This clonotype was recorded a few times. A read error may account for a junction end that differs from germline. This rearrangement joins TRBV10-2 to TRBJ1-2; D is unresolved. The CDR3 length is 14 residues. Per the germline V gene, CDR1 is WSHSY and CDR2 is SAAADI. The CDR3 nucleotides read TGTGCCAGCAGTGAGTCAGGACGGAACTATGGCTACACCTTC. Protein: CASSESGRNYGYTF.

CDR3 DNA: TGTGCCAGCAGCCCCCGCCGTAGCTCAGATACGCAGTATTTT. Its protein product is CASSPRRSSDTQYF. The V and J genes are TRBV7-9 and TRBJ2-3; D unclear. V lost 5 bases and J lost 4, with 13 bases in between. The germline V gene encodes CDR1 SEHNR and CDR2 FQNEAQ (reference sequence). The CDR3 is 14 residues long.

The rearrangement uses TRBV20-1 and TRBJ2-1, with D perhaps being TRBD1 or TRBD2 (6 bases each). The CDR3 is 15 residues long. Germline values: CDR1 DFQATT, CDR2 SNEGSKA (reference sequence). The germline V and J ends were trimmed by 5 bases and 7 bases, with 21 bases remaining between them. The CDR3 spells CSARRWDSQGNEQFF. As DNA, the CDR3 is TGCAGTGCTCGGAGGTGGGACTCCCAGGGGAATGAGCAGTTCTTC.

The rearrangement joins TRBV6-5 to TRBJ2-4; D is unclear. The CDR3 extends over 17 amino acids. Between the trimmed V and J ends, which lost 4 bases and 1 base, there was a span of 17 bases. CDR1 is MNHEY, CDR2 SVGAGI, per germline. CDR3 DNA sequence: TGTGCCAGCAGTTTAACGGCGCTCCTGGGGGCCAAAAACATTCAGTACTTC. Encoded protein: CASSLTALLGAKNIQYF.

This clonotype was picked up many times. In nucleotides, the CDR3 is TGCAGTGCTAGAGATGCGGCAGGACACTATGGCTACACCTTC. This translates into CSARDAAGHYGYTF. The rearrangement uses TRBV20-1 and TRBJ1-2; D is ambiguous. This CDR3 has 14 amino acids. V lost 0 bases, J lost 3 bases, and 11 bases lay in between. Per germline, CDR1 DFQATT and CDR2 SNEGSKA (reference sequence).

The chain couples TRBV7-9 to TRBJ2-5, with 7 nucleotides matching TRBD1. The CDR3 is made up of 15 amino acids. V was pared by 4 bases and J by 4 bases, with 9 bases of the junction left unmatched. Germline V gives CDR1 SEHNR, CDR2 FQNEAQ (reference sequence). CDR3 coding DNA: TGTGCCAGCAGCTCCACCGGGACAGCGTTAGAGACCCAGTACTTC. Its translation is CASSSTGTALETQYF.

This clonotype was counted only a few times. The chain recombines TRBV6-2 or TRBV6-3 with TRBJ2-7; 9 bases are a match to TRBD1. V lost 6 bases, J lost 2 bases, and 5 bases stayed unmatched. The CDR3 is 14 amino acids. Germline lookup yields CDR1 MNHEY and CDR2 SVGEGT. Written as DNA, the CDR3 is TGTGCCAGCAGGCGCCACAGGGGGCCCTACGAGCAGTACTTC. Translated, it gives CASRRHRGPYEQYF.

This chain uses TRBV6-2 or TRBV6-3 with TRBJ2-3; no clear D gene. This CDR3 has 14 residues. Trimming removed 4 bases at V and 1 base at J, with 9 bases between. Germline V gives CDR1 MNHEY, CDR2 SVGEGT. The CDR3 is CASSSYSRTDTQYF. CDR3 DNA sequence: TGTGCCAGCAGTTCTTACAGCCGCACAGATACGCAGTATTTT.

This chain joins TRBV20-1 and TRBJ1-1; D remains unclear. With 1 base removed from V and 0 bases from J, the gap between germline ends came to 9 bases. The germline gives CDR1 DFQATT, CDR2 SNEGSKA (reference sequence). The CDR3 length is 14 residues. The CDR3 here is CSARVARLNTEAFF. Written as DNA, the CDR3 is TGCAGTGCTAGAGTGGCCAGACTGAACACTGAAGCTTTCTTT.

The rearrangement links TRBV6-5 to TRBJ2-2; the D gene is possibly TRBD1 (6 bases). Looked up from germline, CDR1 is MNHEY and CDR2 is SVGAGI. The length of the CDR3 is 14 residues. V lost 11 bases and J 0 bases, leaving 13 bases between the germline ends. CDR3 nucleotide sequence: TGTGCCGCCACGAGGACAGCGAACACCGGGGAGCTGTTTTTT. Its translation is CAATRTANTGELFF.

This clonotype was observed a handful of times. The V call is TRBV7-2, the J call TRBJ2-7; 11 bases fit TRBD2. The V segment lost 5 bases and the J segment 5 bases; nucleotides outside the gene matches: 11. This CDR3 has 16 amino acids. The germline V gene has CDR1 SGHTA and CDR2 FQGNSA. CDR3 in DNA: TGTGCCAGCAGCGCGCGACCTAGCGGGGGGTCCCACGAGCAGTACTTC. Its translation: CASSARPSGGSHEQYF. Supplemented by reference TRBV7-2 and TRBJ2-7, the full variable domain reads GAGVSQSPSNKVTEKGKDVELRCDPISGHTALYWYRQSLGQGLEFLIYFQGNSAPDKSGLPSDRFSAERTGGSVSTLTIQRTQQEDSAVYLCASSARPSGGSHEQYFGPGTRLTVT.

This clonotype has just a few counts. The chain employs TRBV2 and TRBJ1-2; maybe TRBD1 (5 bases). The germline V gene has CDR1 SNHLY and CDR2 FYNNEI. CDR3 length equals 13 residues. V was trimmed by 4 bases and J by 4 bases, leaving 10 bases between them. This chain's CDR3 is CASSAGTTYGYTF. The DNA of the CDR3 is TGTGCCAGCAGTGCCGGGACGACCTATGGCTACACCTTC.

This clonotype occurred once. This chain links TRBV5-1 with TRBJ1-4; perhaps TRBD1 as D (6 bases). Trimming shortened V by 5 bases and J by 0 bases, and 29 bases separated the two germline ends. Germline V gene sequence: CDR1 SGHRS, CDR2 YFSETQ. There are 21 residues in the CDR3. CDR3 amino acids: CASSRISGPDSSPSTNEKLFF. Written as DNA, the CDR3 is TGCGCCAGCAGTCGGATTTCTGGTCCGGACAGCTCACCATCAACTAATGAAAAACTGTTTTTT.

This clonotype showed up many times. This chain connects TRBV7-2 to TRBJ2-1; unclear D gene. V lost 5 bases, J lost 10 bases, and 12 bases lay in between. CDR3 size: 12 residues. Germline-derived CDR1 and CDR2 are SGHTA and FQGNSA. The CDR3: CASSPGRGEQFF. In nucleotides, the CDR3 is TGTGCCAGCAGCCCCGGGCGTGGCGAGCAGTTCTTC.

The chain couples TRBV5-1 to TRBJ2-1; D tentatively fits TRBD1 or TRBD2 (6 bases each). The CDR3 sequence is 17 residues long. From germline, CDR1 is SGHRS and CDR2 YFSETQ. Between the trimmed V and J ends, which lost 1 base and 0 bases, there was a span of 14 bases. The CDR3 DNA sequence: TGCGCCAGCAGCTTGCAGCCGGGGGCCAGCTCCTACAATGAGCAGTTCTTC. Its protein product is CASSLQPGASSYNEQFF.

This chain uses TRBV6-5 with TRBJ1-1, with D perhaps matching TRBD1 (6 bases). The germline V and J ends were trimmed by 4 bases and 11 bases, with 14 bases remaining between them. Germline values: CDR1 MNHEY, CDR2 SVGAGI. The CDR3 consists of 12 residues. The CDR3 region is CASSSTGKGAFF. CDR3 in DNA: TGTGCCAGCAGTTCAACAGGGAAGGGGGCTTTCTTT.

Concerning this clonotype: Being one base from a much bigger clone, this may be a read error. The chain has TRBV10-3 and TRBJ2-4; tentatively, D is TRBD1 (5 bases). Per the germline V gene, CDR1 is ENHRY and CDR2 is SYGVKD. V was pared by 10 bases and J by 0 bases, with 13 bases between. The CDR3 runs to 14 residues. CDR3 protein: CANHMGRAKNIQYF. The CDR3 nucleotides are TGTGCCAACCACATGGGGCGAGCCAAAAACATTCAGTACTTC.

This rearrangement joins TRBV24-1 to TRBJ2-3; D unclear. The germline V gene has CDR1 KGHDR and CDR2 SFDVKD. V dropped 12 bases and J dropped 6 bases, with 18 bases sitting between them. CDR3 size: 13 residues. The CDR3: CASSDQRRDTQYF. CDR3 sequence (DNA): TGTGCCTCCTCGGACCAACGAAGGGATACGCAGTATTTT.

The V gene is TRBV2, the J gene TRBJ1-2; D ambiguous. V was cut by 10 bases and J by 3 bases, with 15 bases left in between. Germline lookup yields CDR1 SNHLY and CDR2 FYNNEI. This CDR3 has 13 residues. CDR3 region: CATPTSPDYGYTF. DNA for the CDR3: TGTGCCACTCCGACTTCTCCAGACTATGGCTACACCTTC.